Shown below are 9 T cell receptor beta chains from a single sample sequenced in a study of blood T cell repertoires in COVID-19. The method was immunoSEQ multiplex PCR; TCRdb's version includes in-frame clones alone and lacks a portion of them. The repertoire includes almost 20,000 clones, approximately 95% of them detected once, and about 4% sits in the top ten. Material: peripheral blood. These receptors all come from a woman in her forties or fifties with active COVID-19.

The chain links TRBV9 to TRBJ2-3; 11 positions match TRBD2. This CDR3 is built from 16 residues. V lost 0 bases and J lost 3; bases outside the gene matches: 3. Germline loops: CDR1 SGDLS, CDR2 YYNGEE. CDR3 DNA sequence: TGTGCCAGCAGCGTAGGGGCTAGCGGGAGGACAGATACGCAGTATTTT. Translated: CASSVGASGRTDTQYF.

This rearrangement joins TRBV27 to TRBJ1-5; 7 nucleotides agree with TRBD1. The V gene's germline CDR1 is MNHEY and CDR2 SMNVEV (reference sequence). The CDR3 sequence is 18 residues long. After removal of 2 bases from V and 1 base from J, the junction contained 11 bases not matched to a gene. CDR3 protein: CASSLKGAQGWSNQPQHF. Here the CDR3 DNA reads TGTGCCAGCAGTTTAAAGGGGGCGCAGGGATGGAGCAATCAGCCCCAGCATTTT.

This rearrangement joins TRBV19 to TRBJ2-5, with D maybe TRBD1 (5 bases). Trimming removed 5 bases at V and 2 bases at J, with 12 bases between. The CDR3 is 14 residues long. The germline V gene encodes CDR1 LNHDA and CDR2 SQIVND (reference sequence). The CDR3 nucleotides are TGTGCCAGTAGTCCCCAGGGTTGGCAAGAGACCCAGTACTTC. Translated, it gives CASSPQGWQETQYF. Full variable domain (rest looked up from reference TRBV19 and TRBJ2-5): DGGITQSPKYLFRKEGQNVTLSCEQNLNHDAMYWYRQDPGQGLRLIYYSQIVNDFQKGDIAEGYSVSREKKESFPLTVTSAQKNPTAFYLCASSPQGWQETQYFGPGTRLLVL.

The gene calls are TRBV2 and TRBJ1-1, with 11 bases that match TRBD1. The germline V gene has CDR1 SNHLY and CDR2 FYNNEI. Trimming cost V 6 bases and J 2 bases; bases outside gene matches: 5. The CDR3 covers 15 residues. CDR3: CASSYGTGGNTEAFF. CDR3 nucleotides: TGTGCCAGCAGCTATGGGACAGGGGGAAACACTGAAGCTTTCTTT.

In its sample, this clone was seen a few times. The chain employs TRBV11-2 and TRBJ2-1; possible D gene TRBD1, 5 bases. V was shortened by 4 bases and J by 0 bases, with 10 bases between the two germline ends. Germline V gene data show CDR1 as SGHAT and CDR2 as FQNNGV. This CDR3 comprises 15 residues. CDR3: CASSSRANSYNEQFF. The CDR3 DNA reads as TGTGCCAGCAGCTCCAGGGCCAACTCCTACAATGAGCAGTTCTTC.

This chain uses TRBV6-5 with TRBJ2-7, with 9 bases identical to TRBD1. Germline V CDR1 and CDR2: MNHEY, SVGAGI. CDR3 length: 15 amino acids. V shed 8 bases, J shed 1 base, and the junction held 9 bases outside the gene matches. CDR3 sequence reads: CASARGQGRSYEQYF. CDR3 DNA: TGTGCCAGCGCTAGGGGACAGGGCCGATCCTACGAGCAGTACTTC.

The sample holds one count of this clone. The chain combines TRBV18 with TRBJ2-2, with D tentatively TRBD2 (5 bases). Germline V gene lookup returns CDR1 KGHSH and CDR2 LQKENI. The V end was cut by 4 bases, the J end by 4 bases, with 10 bases between. This CDR3 comprises 14 residues. The CDR3 region has the DNA TGTGCCAGCTCACTTATAGCGATCACCGGGGAGCTGTTTTTT. Its protein is CASSLIAITGELFF.

The rearrangement links TRBV5-6 to TRBJ2-3; a possible D gene is TRBD2 (6 bases). The germline V gene encodes CDR1 SGHDT and CDR2 YYEEEE. The CDR3 consists of 14 residues. The ends were cut back, 5 bases at V and 8 bases at J, with 18 bases in the middle. CDR3 bases: TGTGCCAGCAGACCTCCTGGGGGGAAGGCTACGCAGTATTTT. It is translated as CASRPPGGKATQYF. The variable domain in full, with the rest retrieved from reference TRBV5-6 and TRBJ2-3, is DAGVTQSPTHLIKTRGQQVTLRCSPKSGHDTVSWYQQALGQGPQFIFQYYEEEERQRGNFPDRFSGHQFPNYSSELNVNALLLGDSALYLCASRPPGGKATQYFGPGTRLTVL.

The gene calls are TRBV27 and TRBJ1-5; weak D call: TRBD1 (5 bases). Germline V gives CDR1 MNHEY, CDR2 SMNVEV (reference sequence). The CDR3 extends over 13 amino acids. V was pared by 8 bases and J by 0 bases, with 8 bases between. Here the CDR3 DNA reads TGTGCCAGCGAAGGGGATAGCAATCAGCCCCAGCATTTT. Its translation is CASEGDSNQPQHF.